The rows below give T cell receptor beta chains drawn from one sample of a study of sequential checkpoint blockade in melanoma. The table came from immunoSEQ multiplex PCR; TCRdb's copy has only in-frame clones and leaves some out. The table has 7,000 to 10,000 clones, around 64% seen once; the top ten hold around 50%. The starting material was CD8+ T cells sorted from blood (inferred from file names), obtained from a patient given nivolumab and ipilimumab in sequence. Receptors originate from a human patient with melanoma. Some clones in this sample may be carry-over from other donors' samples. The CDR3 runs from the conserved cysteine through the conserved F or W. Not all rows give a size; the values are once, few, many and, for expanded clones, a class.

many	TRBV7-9	CASSFRDYGSATQYF
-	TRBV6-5	CASSYSGTAYNSPLHF
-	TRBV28	CASRILGEVNTEAFF
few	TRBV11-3	CASRLRQGHEQYF
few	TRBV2	CASSRTGGTEAFF
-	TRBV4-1	CASSQDGGQVVNGYTF
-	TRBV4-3	CASSPEDRYRNYGYTF
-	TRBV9	CASSGNTGNTIYF
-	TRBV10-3	CAISLQGTGANVLTF
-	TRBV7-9	CASSSGNYGYTF
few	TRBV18	CASSRSQGYEQYF
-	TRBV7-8	CASSYRVNTEAFF
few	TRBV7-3	CASTAPEGYNQPQHF
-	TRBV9	CASSSPRYSPGNTIYF
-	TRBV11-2	CASSEGRRDKGF
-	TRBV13	CASSLNYEQYF
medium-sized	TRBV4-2	CASSQGTSGAYEQYF
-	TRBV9	CASSLVAGAGGEAFF
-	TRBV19	CASSPSSSYEQYF
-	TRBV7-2	CASSFWGGLPDTQYF
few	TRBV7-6	CASSFRDWGDYEQYF
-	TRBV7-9	CASSPQGFANYGYTF
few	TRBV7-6	CASSRGPAGEQYF
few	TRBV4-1	CASSHSGAYNEQFF
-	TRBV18	CASSPIAAGTGVTEAFF
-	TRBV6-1	CASSEGYREGGYTF
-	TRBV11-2	CASSQGLEGFGYTF
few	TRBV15	CATSRDNNEQYF
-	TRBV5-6	CASSSGTVGDEQFF
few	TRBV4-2	CASSSAGNQPQHF
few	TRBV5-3	CASSPDRKYQPQHF
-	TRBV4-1	CASSLVRGGGTDTQYF
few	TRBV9	CASSVAEGTVEQYF
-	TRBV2	CASSPYRDTKRTQYF
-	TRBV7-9	CASSPGWMHGYEQFF
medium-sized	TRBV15	CATSRDRSRDTIYF
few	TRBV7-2	CASSLGTGGFYQPQHF
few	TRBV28	CASSNNQGYNTEAFF
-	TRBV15	CATSRSPVSNTEAFF
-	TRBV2	CASRPAWLGQAYEQYF
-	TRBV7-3	CASSLTVSSYNEQFF
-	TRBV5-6	CASSLAGGPLYEQYF
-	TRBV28	CASSVRGGVEQYF
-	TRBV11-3	CASSLLQGSSYEQYF
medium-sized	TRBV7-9	CASSPNPPGGGHEKLFF
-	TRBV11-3	CASSWPTATSSGNTIYF
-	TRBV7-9	CASSLEASGGSYEQYF
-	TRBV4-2	CASSQGTGEKLFF
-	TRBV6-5	CASSYSQGASNEQFF
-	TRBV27	CASSSYYNSPLHF
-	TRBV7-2	CASSLGAGRTEAFF
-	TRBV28	CASSLQGGWTEAFF
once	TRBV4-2	CASSHPGLASHYNEQFF